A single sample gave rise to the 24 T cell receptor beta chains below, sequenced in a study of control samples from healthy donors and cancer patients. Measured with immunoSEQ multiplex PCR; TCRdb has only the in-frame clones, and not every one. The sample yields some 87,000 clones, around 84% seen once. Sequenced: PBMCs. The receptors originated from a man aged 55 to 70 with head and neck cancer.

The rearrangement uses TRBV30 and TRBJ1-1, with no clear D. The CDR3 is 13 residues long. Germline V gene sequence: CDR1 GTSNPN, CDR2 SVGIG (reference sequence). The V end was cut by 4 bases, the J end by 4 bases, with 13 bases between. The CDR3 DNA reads TGTGCCTGGACGACCGGAGCGAGCACTGAAGCTTTCTTT. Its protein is CAWTTGASTEAFF. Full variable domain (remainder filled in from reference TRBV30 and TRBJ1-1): SQTIHQWPATLVQPVGSPLSLECTVEGTSNPNLYWYRQAAGRGLQLLFYSVGIGQISSEVPQNLSASRPQDRQFILSSKKLLLSDSGFYLCAWTTGASTEAFFGQGTRLTVV.

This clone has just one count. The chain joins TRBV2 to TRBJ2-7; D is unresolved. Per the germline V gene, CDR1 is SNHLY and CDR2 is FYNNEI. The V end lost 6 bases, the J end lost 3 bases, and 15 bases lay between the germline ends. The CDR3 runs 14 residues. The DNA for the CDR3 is TGTGCCAGCAGGGGTGGTTCGTCAGACTACGAGCAGTACTTC. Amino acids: CASRGGSSDYEQYF.

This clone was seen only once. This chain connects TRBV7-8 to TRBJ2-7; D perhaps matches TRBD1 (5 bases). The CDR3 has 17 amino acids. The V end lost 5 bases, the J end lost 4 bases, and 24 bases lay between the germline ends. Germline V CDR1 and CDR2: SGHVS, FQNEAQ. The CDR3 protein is CASSRSRYGRAGYEQYF. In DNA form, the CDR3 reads TGTGCCAGCAGCCGAAGCCGGTACGGCAGGGCAGGTTACGAGCAGTACTTC.

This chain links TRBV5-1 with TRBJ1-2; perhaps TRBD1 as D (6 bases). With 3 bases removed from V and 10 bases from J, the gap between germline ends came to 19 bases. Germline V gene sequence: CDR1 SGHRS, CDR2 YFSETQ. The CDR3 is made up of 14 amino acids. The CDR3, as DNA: TGCGCCAGCAGCTCCCTTACGACAGGAAATTTCTACACCTTC. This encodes CASSSLTTGNFYTF.

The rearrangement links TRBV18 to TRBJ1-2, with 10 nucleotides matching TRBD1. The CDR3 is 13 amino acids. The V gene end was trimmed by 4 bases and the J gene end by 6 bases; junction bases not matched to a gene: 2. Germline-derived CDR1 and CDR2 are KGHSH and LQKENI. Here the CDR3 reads CASSRDRGDGYTF. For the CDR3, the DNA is TGTGCCAGCTCACGGGACAGGGGAGATGGCTACACCTTC.

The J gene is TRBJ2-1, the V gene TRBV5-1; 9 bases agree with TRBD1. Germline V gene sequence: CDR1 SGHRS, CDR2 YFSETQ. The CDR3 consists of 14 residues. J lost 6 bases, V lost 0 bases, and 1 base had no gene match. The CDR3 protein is CASSLGQGGNEQFF. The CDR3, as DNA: TGCGCCAGCAGCTTGGGACAGGGGGGCAATGAGCAGTTCTTC.

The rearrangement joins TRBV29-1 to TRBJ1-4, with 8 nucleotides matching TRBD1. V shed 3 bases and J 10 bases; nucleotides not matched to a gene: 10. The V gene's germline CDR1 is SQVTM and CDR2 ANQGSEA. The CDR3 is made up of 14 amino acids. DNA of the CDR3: TGCAGCGTTGACGAAGGACAGGGACATGGAAAACTGTTTTTT. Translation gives CSVDEGQGHGKLFF.

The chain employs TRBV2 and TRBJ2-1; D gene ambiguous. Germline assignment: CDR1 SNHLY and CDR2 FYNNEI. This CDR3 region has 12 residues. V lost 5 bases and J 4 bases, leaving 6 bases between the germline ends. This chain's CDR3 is CASSYHYNEQFF. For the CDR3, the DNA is TGTGCCAGCAGTTATCATTACAATGAGCAGTTCTTC.

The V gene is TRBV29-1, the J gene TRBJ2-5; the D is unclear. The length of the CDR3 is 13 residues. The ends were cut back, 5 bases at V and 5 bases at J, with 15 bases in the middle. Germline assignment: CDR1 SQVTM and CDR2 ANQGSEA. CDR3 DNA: TGCAGCGTTATAATACTGCCCCGGGAGACCCAGTACTTC. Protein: CSVIILPRETQYF. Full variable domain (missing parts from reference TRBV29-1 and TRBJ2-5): SAVISQKPSRDICQRGTSLTIQCQVDSQVTMMFWYRQQPGQSLTLIATANQGSEATYESGFVIDKFPISRPNLTFSTLTVSNMSPEDSSIYLCSVIILPRETQYFGPGTRLLVL.

CDR3 in DNA: TGTGCCAGCAGCAGACCGGGGCGAGGGGAGACCCAGTACTTC. It encodes CASSRPGRGETQYF. The chain combines TRBV5-6 with TRBJ2-5, with D perhaps given as TRBD1 or TRBD2 (5 bases each). CDR3 length: 14 residues. V dropped 4 bases and J dropped 5 bases, with 15 bases sitting between them. Germline V gives CDR1 SGHDT, CDR2 YYEEEE.

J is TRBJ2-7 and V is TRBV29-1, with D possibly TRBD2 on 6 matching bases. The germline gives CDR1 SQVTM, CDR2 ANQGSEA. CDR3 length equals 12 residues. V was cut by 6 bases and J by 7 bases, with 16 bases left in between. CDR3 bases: TGCAGCGTAAACATGGGGGGATTTGAGCAGTACTTC. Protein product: CSVNMGGFEQYF.

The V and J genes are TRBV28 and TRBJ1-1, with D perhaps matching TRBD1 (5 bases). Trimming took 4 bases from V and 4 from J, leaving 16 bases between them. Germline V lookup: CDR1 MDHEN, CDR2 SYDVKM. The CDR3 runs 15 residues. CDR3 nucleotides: TGTGCCAGCAGTTCCCCGGGGGGGGGTTTCACTGAAGCTTTCTTT. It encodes CASSSPGGGFTEAFF.

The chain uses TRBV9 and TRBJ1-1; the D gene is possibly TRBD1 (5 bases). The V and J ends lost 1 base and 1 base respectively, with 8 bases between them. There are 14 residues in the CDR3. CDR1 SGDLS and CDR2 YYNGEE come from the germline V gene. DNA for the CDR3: TGTGCCAGCAGCGTATTCGGGGCGAACACTGAAGCTTTCTTT. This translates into CASSVFGANTEAFF.

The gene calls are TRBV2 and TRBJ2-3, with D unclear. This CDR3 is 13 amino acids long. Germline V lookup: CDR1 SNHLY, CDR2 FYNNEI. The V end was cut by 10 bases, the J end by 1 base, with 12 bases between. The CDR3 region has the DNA TGTGCCAACCGGGCCGCGGGCACAGATACGCAGTATTTT. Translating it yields CANRAAGTDTQYF.

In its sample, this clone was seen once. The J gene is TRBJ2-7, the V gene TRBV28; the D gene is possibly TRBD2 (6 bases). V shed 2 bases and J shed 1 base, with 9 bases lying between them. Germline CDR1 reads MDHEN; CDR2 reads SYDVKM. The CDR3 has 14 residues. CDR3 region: CASSLGLQSYEQYF. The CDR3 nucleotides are TGTGCCAGCAGTTTAGGACTACAATCCTACGAGCAGTACTTC.

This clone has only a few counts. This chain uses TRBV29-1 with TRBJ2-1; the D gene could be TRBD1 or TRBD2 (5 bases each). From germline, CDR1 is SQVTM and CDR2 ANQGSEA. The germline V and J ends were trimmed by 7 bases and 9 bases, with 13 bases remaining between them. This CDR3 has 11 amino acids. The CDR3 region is CSGGTTPEQFF. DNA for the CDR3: TGCAGCGGTGGGACGACCCCTGAGCAGTTCTTC.

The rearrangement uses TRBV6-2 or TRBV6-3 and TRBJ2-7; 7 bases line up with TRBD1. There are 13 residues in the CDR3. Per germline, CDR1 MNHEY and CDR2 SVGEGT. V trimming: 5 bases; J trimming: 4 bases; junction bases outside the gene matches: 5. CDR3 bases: TGTGCCAGCAGTCGGGACAGAGTGTACGAGCAGTACTTC. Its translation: CASSRDRVYEQYF.

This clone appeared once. DNA for the CDR3: TGTGCCAGCAGCCGTGTGGGAGGGAACACTGAAGCTTTCTTT. It encodes CASSRVGGNTEAFF. The V and J genes are TRBV5-5 and TRBJ1-1; D is ambiguous. Trimming removed 4 bases at V and 1 base at J, with 11 bases between. The germline V gene encodes CDR1 SGHKS and CDR2 YYEKEE (reference sequence). This CDR3 comprises 14 residues.

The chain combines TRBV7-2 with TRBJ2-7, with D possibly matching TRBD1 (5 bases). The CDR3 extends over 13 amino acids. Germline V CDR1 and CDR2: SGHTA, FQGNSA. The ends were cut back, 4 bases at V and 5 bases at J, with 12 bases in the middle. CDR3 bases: TGTGCCAGCAGCTCGGATCAGGGCCACGAGCAGTACTTC. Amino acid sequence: CASSSDQGHEQYF.

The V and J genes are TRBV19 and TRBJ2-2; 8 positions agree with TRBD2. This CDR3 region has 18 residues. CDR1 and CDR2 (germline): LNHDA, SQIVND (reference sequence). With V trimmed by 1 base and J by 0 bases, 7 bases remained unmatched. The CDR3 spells CASSIVTPGLANTGELFF. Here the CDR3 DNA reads TGTGCCAGTAGTATAGTAACACCGGGACTAGCGAACACCGGGGAGCTGTTTTTT.

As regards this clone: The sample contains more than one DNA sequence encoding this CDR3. In DNA, the CDR3 is TGTGCCAGCAGCTTGGGAGGGCGCAACACCGGGGAGCTGTTTTTT. This sequence encodes CASSLGGRNTGELFF. V gene TRBV5-4 combines with J gene TRBJ2-2, with a possible D match to TRBD2 (5 bases). The germline V and J ends were trimmed by 0 bases and 2 bases, with 8 bases remaining between them. The CDR3 runs to 15 residues. Germline CDR1 and CDR2: SGHNT and YYREEE (reference sequence).

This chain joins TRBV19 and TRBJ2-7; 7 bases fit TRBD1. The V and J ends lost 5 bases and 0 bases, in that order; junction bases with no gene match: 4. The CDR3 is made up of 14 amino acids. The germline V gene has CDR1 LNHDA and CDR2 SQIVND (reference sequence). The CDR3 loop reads CASSATGSSYEQYF. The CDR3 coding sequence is TGTGCCAGTAGTGCGACAGGGAGCTCCTACGAGCAGTACTTC.

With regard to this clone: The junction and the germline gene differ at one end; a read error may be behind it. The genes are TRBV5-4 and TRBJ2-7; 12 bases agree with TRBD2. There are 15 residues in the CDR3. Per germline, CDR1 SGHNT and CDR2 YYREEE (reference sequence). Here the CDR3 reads CASSLVGLAGDQLRF. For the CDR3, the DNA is TGTGCCAGCAGCTTGGTGGGACTAGCGGGCGACCAACTCCGCTTC.

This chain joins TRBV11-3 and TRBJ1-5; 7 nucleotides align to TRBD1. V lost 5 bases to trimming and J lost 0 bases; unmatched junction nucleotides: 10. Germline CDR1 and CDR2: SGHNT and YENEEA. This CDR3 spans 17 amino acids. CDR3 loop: CASSTIPGQNSNQPQHF. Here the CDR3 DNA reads TGTGCCAGCAGCACAATCCCGGGACAGAATAGCAATCAGCCCCAGCATTTT.